This T cell receptor beta chain was sequenced for a study of T cell changes during pregnancy in multiple sclerosis. The protocol was immunoSEQ multiplex PCR, while the TCRdb copy is restricted to in-frame clones and leaves out a portion. The table lists 11,000 or so clones, about 94% of them singletons. The source of this sequence is a female donor with multiple sclerosis, enrolled in a pregnancy study. The material was CD4+ T cells from peripheral blood mononuclear cells, obtained before pregnancy.

DNA for the CDR3: TGTGCCACCAGGATAAGCGGTGATAGCAATCAGCCCCAGCATTTT. Translation gives CATRISGDSNQPQHF. The rearrangement joins TRBV15 to TRBJ1-5; no clear D gene. Germline-derived CDR1 and CDR2 are LNHNV and YYDKDF (reference sequence). Trimming pared 6 bases from V and 0 bases from J, leaving 12 bases between. The CDR3 is made up of 15 amino acids.